This record looks at one TCR beta chain sequence and its context. This entry belongs to a study of blood T cell repertoires in COVID-19. About the study: The United States, Italy and Spain provided the acute and convalescent COVID-19 samples. T cells, B-cell-depleted T cells, or PBMCs provided the cDNA or gDNA that served as material.

This CDR3 is built from 14 residues. CDR1 and CDR2 from the germline V gene are SGHTA and FQGTGA. Trimming removed 4 bases at V and 10 bases at J, with 17 bases between. In the original processing: Amplification with reference gene primers provided the estimates of nucleated cell counts. Sequenced by immunoSEQ multiplex PCR; TCRdb stores in-frame clones only, minus some. That table is the source of V, J and clone size, and D and trimming were worked out from the DNA. The sample lists over 200,000 clones, 85% to 90% occurring once. The chain uses TRBV7-3 and TRBJ2-1, with D possibly TRBD2 on 5 matching bases. The sample was peripheral blood. The sequence came from an older woman with acute or convalescent COVID-19. Here the CDR3 reads CASSSADPFGEQFF. The DNA for the CDR3 is TGTGCCAGCAGCTCAGCGGACCCCTTTGGGGAGCAGTTCTTC.